The entry below describes one T cell receptor beta chain. Antigen unknown. The sample belongs to a study of cytomegalovirus exposure and HLA in healthy donors. General study findings and limits: Sequencing likely generated an artifact that appeared as a cluster of highly shared sequence variants. In the analysis, some V segments, TRBV6-2 and TRBV6-3 included, were excluded as indistinguishable.

The PCR ran on 60 Vbeta and 13 Jbeta primers. The repertoire was sequenced with immunoSEQ multiplex PCR; TCRdb's copy has only in-frame clones and lacks some. This repertoire includes approximately 130,000 clones. CDR3 length equals 15 residues. Germline values: CDR1 SGDLS, CDR2 YYNGEE. The V gene end was trimmed by 4 bases and the J gene end by 12 bases; junction bases not matched to a gene: 8. The TCR comes from a woman in her sixties in good health and CMV-seronegative. This chain joins TRBV9 and TRBJ2-1, with 15 nucleotides matching TRBD2. The source material was PBMCs. CDR3 sequence: CASSPAGLAGGRQFF. For the CDR3, the DNA is TGTGCCAGCAGCCCCGCGGGACTAGCGGGGGGAAGGCAGTTCTTC.